These T cell receptor beta chains were read from a single sample in a study of blood T cell repertoires in COVID-19. The protocol was immunoSEQ multiplex PCR, while the TCRdb copy is restricted to in-frame clones and leaves out a portion. The sample includes 270,000 or so clones, roughly 85% of them seen just once. The sample was peripheral blood. The receptors come from a woman aged 18-29 years with acute or convalescent COVID-19. CDR3s include the opening cysteine and the closing phenylalanine or tryptophan. Fields, in order: V gene, D gene, J gene, clone size, CDR3 DNA, CDR3 protein. D genes are given only for firm matches. A row's size may be missing; if present it is once, few, many or a size class.

TRBV7-2,TRBD2,TRBJ2-5,NA,TGTGCCAGCAGCTTAGCCGGGAGGGGGGGGCAAGAGACCCAGTACTTC,CASSLAGRGGQETQYF
TRBV10-3,TRBD1,TRBJ2-1,NA,TGTGCCATCAGTGTAGGAGGACAGGGTTACTACAATGAGCAGTTCTTC,CAISVGGQGYYNEQFF
TRBV24-1,NA,TRBJ2-3,NA,TGTGCCACCGCTCTAGTTCCGGATACGCAGTATTTT,CATALVPDTQYF
TRBV19,TRBD2,TRBJ2-1,NA,TGTGCCAGTAGTATAGATGGTCTAGCGGGAGGGTTGAATGAGCAGTTCTTC,CASSIDGLAGGLNEQFF
TRBV5-1,NA,TRBJ2-7,once,TGCGCCAGCAGCTCACAGCAGGGAAGCGAGCAGTACTTC,CASSSQQGSEQYF
TRBV28,TRBD1,TRBJ2-7,NA,TGTGCCAGCAGTTTGCGGGCGACAGGGAACTACGAGCAGTACTTC,CASSLRATGNYEQYF
TRBV27,TRBD1,TRBJ1-2,NA,TGTGCCAGCAGTTTTACAGGGGACTATGGCTACACCTTC,CASSFTGDYGYTF
TRBV7-9,TRBD2,TRBJ2-1,NA,TGTGCCAGCACCTCTAGCGGGAGGCCTCCCTCCTACAATGAGCAGTTCTTC,CASTSSGRPPSYNEQFF
TRBV5-5,TRBD1,TRBJ1-3,NA,TGTGCCAGCAGCTCCCAGGGGGTAGCTGGAAACACCATATATTTT,CASSSQGVAGNTIYF
TRBV19,NA,TRBJ1-2,NA,TGTGCCACCAATATGGGGGCCTATGGCTACACCTTC,CATNMGAYGYTF
TRBV9,TRBD1,TRBJ2-7,NA,TGTGCCAGCAGCGTAGGACAGGGGCGAACCTACGAGCAGTACTTC,CASSVGQGRTYEQYF
TRBV28,TRBD2,TRBJ2-7,once,TGTGCCAGCAGTCAGACTAGCAGCACGGGGCAGTACTTC,CASSQTSSTGQYF
TRBV28,TRBD2,TRBJ2-7,few,TGTGCCAGCAAAAACTTGGGGACTAGCGGGAGTTTTGTCTACGAGCAGTACTTC,CASKNLGTSGSFVYEQYF
TRBV10-3,TRBD2,TRBJ2-1,NA,TGTGCCATCAGTGCCCCGACTAGCGGGAACAATGAGCAGTTCTTC,CAISAPTSGNNEQFF
TRBV30,TRBD1,TRBJ1-2,NA,TGTGCCTGGATTGGGCTTGGGGCAGGGGGAGGATATGGCTACACCTTC,CAWIGLGAGGGYGYTF